The 8 T cell receptor beta chains in this list originate from one sample, sequenced in a study of cytomegalovirus exposure and HLA in healthy donors. Generated by immunoSEQ multiplex PCR, the TCRdb table keeps only in-frame clones and is missing some. This table holds about 160,000 clones, around 89% found once. Sequencing was carried out using PBMCs. The source is a man younger than 30 in good health and CMV-seronegative.

The chain combines TRBV5-5 with TRBJ2-1; D possibly corresponds to TRBD1 (5 bases). Trimming cost V 0 bases and J 7 bases, with 8 bases left between them. This CDR3 region has 13 residues. Germline CDR1 SGHKS, CDR2 YYEKEE (reference sequence). CDR3 loop: CASSLEGRNEQFF. CDR3 DNA: TGTGCCAGCAGCTTGGAGGGGCGGAATGAGCAGTTCTTC. The complete variable domain, with remaining parts taken from reference TRBV5-5 and TRBJ2-1, reads DAGVTQSPTHLIKTRGQQVTLRCSPISGHKSVSWYQQVLGQGPQFIFQYYEKEERGRGNFPDRFSARQFPNYSSELNVNALLLGDSALYLCASSLEGRNEQFFGPGTRLTVL.

The chain employs TRBV5-8 and TRBJ2-7; 9 bases are a match to TRBD1. The CDR3 runs 13 residues. The germline gives CDR1 SGHTS, CDR2 YDEGEE. With V trimmed by 5 bases and J by 4 bases, 4 bases remained unmatched. CDR3: CASRRTGEYEQYV. Written as DNA, the CDR3 is TGTGCCAGCAGACGGACAGGGGAGTACGAGCAGTACGTC.

The chain carries TRBV27 and TRBJ1-1; D is unclear. V gave up 3 bases and J gave up 0 bases, with 5 bases separating them. Per the germline V gene, CDR1 is MNHEY and CDR2 is SMNVEV (reference sequence). This CDR3 is 13 amino acids long. In nucleotides, the CDR3 is TGTGCCAGCAGTTTCTCGGTGAACACTGAAGCTTTCTTT. It codes for CASSFSVNTEAFF.

The rearrangement links TRBV4-1 to TRBJ2-1, with TRBD2 identical over 7 bases. V dropped 3 bases and J dropped 8; count of bases not matched to a gene: 4. This CDR3 is 13 amino acids long. CDR1 is MGHRA, CDR2 YSYEKL, per germline. The CDR3 here is CASSQGGDDEQFF. The CDR3 DNA is TGCGCCAGCAGCCAGGGGGGGGACGATGAGCAGTTCTTC.

The chain links TRBV10-1 to TRBJ2-3, with D possibly TRBD2 on 6 matching bases. Looked up from germline, CDR1 is WNHNN and CDR2 is SYGVQD (reference sequence). The CDR3 loop spans 13 amino acids. The V end was cut by 8 bases, the J end by 1 base, with 10 bases between. CDR3 sequence reads: CASGEAGTDTQYF. The CDR3 DNA sequence: TGCGCCAGCGGGGAGGCAGGCACAGATACGCAGTATTTT.

This sequence joins TRBV27 and TRBJ1-5; 7 bases line up with TRBD1. V gave up 5 bases and J gave up 2 bases; unmatched junction bases: 15. CDR1 and CDR2 (germline): MNHEY, SMNVEV (reference sequence). The CDR3 consists of 18 residues. The CDR3 region has the DNA TGTGCCAGCAGTCCAATAATGACAGGGACCCCTGGCAATCAGCCCCAGCATTTT. This codes for CASSPIMTGTPGNQPQHF.

The chain joins TRBV30 to TRBJ1-1, with D tentatively TRBD1 (5 bases). Germline V CDR1 and CDR2: GTSNPN, SVGIG (reference sequence). V was clipped by 5 bases and J by 5 bases, with 15 bases between them. The CDR3 spans 13 residues. CDR3 region: CAWGAGKWTEAFF. CDR3 bases: TGTGCCTGGGGGGCGGGGAAATGGACTGAAGCTTTCTTT.

CDR3 nucleotides: TGCGCCAGCAGTGAGAACGACGGGAATGAGCAGTTCTTC. This sequence encodes CASSENDGNEQFF. The chain carries TRBV10-1 and TRBJ2-1; D unresolved. The germline V gene has CDR1 WNHNN and CDR2 SYGVQD (reference sequence). This CDR3 contains 13 residues. V gave up 2 bases and J gave up 7 bases, with 9 bases separating them.